Below, 25 T cell receptor beta chains from the same sample are listed, as sequenced in a study of cytomegalovirus exposure and HLA in healthy donors. PCR primers comprised 60 Vbeta and 13 Jbeta primers. The assay was immunoSEQ multiplex PCR, and TCRdb's table has in-frame clones only and misses some. In the table there are 100,000 to 120,000 clones, 65% to 85% of which are singletons. Specimen: PBMCs. The receptors here all came from a woman in her thirties in good health and CMV-seropositive.

This clone was observed a few times. CDR3 DNA sequence: TGTGCCAGCAGCCCACAGGGGGGCCTGGCTTTCTTT. Translation: CASSPQGGLAFF. The chain is built from TRBV7-9 and TRBJ1-1; 8 bases fit TRBD1. Trimming took 5 bases from V and 11 from J; bases not matched to a gene: 7. Germline loops: CDR1 SEHNR, CDR2 FQNEAQ (reference sequence). This CDR3 region has 12 residues.

This chain links TRBV14 with TRBJ2-1; TRBD1 aligns across 7 bases. The ends lost 4 bases at V and 3 bases at J; junction bases unmatched: 6. The germline V gene has CDR1 SGHDN and CDR2 FVKESK. The CDR3 is 15 amino acids. The CDR3 coding sequence is TGTGCCAGCAGCCTCCGACAGGGAGACTACAATGAGCAGTTCTTC. Translation gives CASSLRQGDYNEQFF.

V usage is TRBV13 and J usage is TRBJ2-1, with D perhaps TRBD1 (6 bases). Germline CDR1 and CDR2: PRHDT and FYEKMQ (reference sequence). V lost 4 bases to trimming and J lost 5 bases, with 15 bases between them. This CDR3 is built from 15 residues. CDR3 in amino acids: CASSSAVQGHNEQFF. The CDR3 DNA sequence: TGTGCCAGCAGCTCGGCCGTTCAGGGGCACAATGAGCAGTTCTTC.

The chain recombines TRBV11-2 with TRBJ2-1, with TRBD1 matching 7 bases. Germline V CDR1 and CDR2: SGHAT, FQNNGV. The CDR3 runs 17 residues. After removal of 0 bases from V and 4 bases from J, the junction contained 9 bases not matched to a gene. CDR3 sequence: CASSLEGGAGGYNEQFF. The CDR3 nucleotides read TGTGCCAGCAGCTTAGAGGGTGGGGCAGGGGGTTACAATGAGCAGTTCTTC.

The CDR3: CAISERDSQETQYF. CDR3 nucleotides: TGTGCCATCAGTGAACGGGACAGCCAAGAGACCCAGTACTTC. The chain employs TRBV10-3 and TRBJ2-5; 7 bases fit TRBD1. The CDR3 is 14 amino acids. Germline lookup yields CDR1 ENHRY and CDR2 SYGVKD. Germline trimming cut 3 bases from V and 1 base from J; bases unmatched to any gene: 2.

This clone was found a few times. The chain is built from TRBV6-6 and TRBJ1-1, with TRBD1 identical over 9 bases. Germline assignment: CDR1 MNHNY and CDR2 SVGAGI (reference sequence). J gave up 1 base and V 0 bases, and 0 bases lay outside the gene matches. The CDR3 consists of 15 residues. The CDR3 sequence is CASSYSGQGNTEAFF. The CDR3 DNA is TGTGCCAGCAGTTACTCGGGACAGGGGAACACTGAAGCTTTCTTT.

The chain uses TRBV14 and TRBJ1-2, with TRBD1 as a possible D gene (5 bases). The CDR3 runs 12 residues. Germline V gene lookup returns CDR1 SGHDN and CDR2 FVKESK. Deletions cut 2 bases from V and 8 bases from J, with 9 bases between. CDR3 sequence: CASSQRRGGYTF. In DNA form, the CDR3 reads TGTGCCAGCAGCCAACGTAGGGGCGGCTACACCTTC.

The V and J genes are TRBV15 and TRBJ2-1; perhaps TRBD2 as D (6 bases). Trimming took 4 bases from V and 6 from J, leaving 16 bases between them. CDR1 is LNHNV and CDR2 is YYDKDF in the germline V gene (reference sequence). The CDR3 consists of 15 residues. CDR3 amino acids: CATSIGLTEINEQFF. As DNA, the CDR3 is TGTGCCACCAGCATCGGACTAACGGAGATCAATGAGCAGTTCTTC.

This chain links TRBV5-6 with TRBJ1-3, with D tentatively TRBD1 (5 bases). Trimming left V 5 bases short and J 0 bases short, with 9 bases between. Germline V gene lookup returns CDR1 SGHDT and CDR2 YYEEEE. This CDR3 is built from 14 residues. CDR3 sequence: CASRRGGSGNTIYF. The CDR3 nucleotides read TGTGCCAGCAGGCGGGGGGGCTCTGGAAACACCATATATTTT.

This clone turned up a few times. The rearrangement uses TRBV9 and TRBJ1-2, with D possibly TRBD1 on 6 matching bases. In germline, CDR1 is SGDLS, CDR2 YYNGEE. V was pared by 0 bases and J by 2 bases, with 8 bases between. The CDR3 covers 14 residues. This CDR3 is CASSVEGDNYGYTF. In DNA form, the CDR3 reads TGTGCCAGCAGCGTAGAGGGGGACAACTATGGCTACACCTTC.

J is TRBJ2-3 and V is TRBV7-9; 9 bases map to TRBD1. Germline CDR1 is SEHNR and CDR2 is FQNEAQ (reference sequence). The CDR3 has 16 residues. The J segment lost 0 bases and the V segment lost 5 bases, leaving 6 bases of the junction unmatched. The CDR3 sequence: CASSPGTGWSTDTQYF. CDR3 sequence (DNA): TGTGCCAGCAGCCCTGGGACAGGGTGGAGCACAGATACGCAGTATTTT.

This chain links TRBV6-5 with TRBJ2-7; TRBD1 matches at 10 bases. The J segment lost 3 bases and the V segment lost 6 bases, leaving 5 bases of the junction unmatched. The CDR3 covers 14 residues. CDR1 and CDR2 from the germline V gene are MNHEY and SVGAGI. DNA of the CDR3: TGTGCCAGCAGACCGGGACAGGGGTACTACGAGCAGTACTTC. Protein product: CASRPGQGYYEQYF.

This chain links TRBV29-1 with TRBJ1-1; D gene unclear. Germline CDR1 is SQVTM and CDR2 is ANQGSEA. The ends were cut back, 4 bases at V and 0 bases at J, with 6 bases in the middle. This CDR3 has 12 residues. The CDR3 loop is CSVGYMNTEAFF. The DNA for the CDR3 is TGCAGCGTTGGATACATGAACACTGAAGCTTTCTTT. Supplemented by reference TRBV29-1 and TRBJ1-1, the full variable domain reads SAVISQKPSRDICQRGTSLTIQCQVDSQVTMMFWYRQQPGQSLTLIATANQGSEATYESGFVIDKFPISRPNLTFSTLTVSNMSPEDSSIYLCSVGYMNTEAFFGQGTRLTVV.

This clone has more than one count but fewer than ten. V and J are TRBV9 and TRBJ2-7, with D perhaps matching TRBD1 (5 bases). Germline assignment: CDR1 SGDLS and CDR2 YYNGEE. CDR3 length: 14 residues. V gave up 0 bases and J gave up 2 bases, with 9 bases separating them. CDR3 sequence reads: CASSVVQDTYEQYF. The CDR3 DNA is TGTGCCAGCAGCGTAGTACAGGATACCTACGAGCAGTACTTC.

CDR3 DNA: TGTGCCAGCAGGGTCCTGACAGGCAACACTGAAGCTTTCTTT. Amino acid sequence: CASRVLTGNTEAFF. The chain employs TRBV6-5 and TRBJ1-1; possible D gene TRBD1, 6 bases. The CDR3 length is 14 residues. Germline values: CDR1 MNHEY, CDR2 SVGAGI. V lost 6 bases and J lost 2, with 13 bases in between.

V and J are TRBV7-9 and TRBJ1-1; 7 bases are shared with TRBD1. The CDR3 is made up of 14 amino acids. Germline V CDR1 and CDR2: SEHNR, FQNEAQ (reference sequence). The V and J ends lost 5 bases and 5 bases, in that order; junction bases with no gene match: 8. CDR3: CASSLTGMGTEAFF. The CDR3 DNA reads TGTGCCAGCAGCCTGACAGGGATGGGGACTGAAGCTTTCTTT.

This chain joins TRBV6-5 and TRBJ1-2; tentatively, D is TRBD1 (6 bases). CDR1 is MNHEY and CDR2 is SVGAGI in the germline V gene. This CDR3 region has 15 residues. The V and J ends lost 2 bases and 6 bases respectively, with 16 bases between them. The CDR3 DNA follows: TGTGCCAGCAGTTACGGGGGCAGGGCGGTGAATGGCTACACCTTC. Translation: CASSYGGRAVNGYTF.

The CDR3 region is CSAGSSDEQFF. As DNA, the CDR3 is TGCAGTGCGGGTAGCAGTGATGAGCAGTTCTTC. The chain couples TRBV20-1 to TRBJ2-1; D is ambiguous. Germline V gene sequence: CDR1 DFQATT, CDR2 SNEGSKA (reference sequence). V lost 6 bases to trimming and J lost 8 bases, with 11 bases between them. This CDR3 has 11 residues.

The gene calls are TRBV29-1 and TRBJ1-2; D is uncertain. Deletions cut 8 bases from V and 2 bases from J, with 18 bases between. The germline V gene encodes CDR1 SQVTM and CDR2 ANQGSEA. This CDR3 spans 14 amino acids. DNA of the CDR3: TGCAGCACCCTCGGCGGGTGGGTGAACTATGGCTACACCTTC. Amino acid sequence: CSTLGGWVNYGYTF.

V usage is TRBV29-1 and J usage is TRBJ1-2; no clear D. The germline V gene encodes CDR1 SQVTM and CDR2 ANQGSEA. This CDR3 is 9 amino acids long. The V gene lost 4 bases and the J gene lost 7 bases, with 4 bases spanning the gap. As DNA, the CDR3 is TGCAGCGTTGCTCCTGGCTACACCTTC. Its translation is CSVAPGYTF.

The chain links TRBV10-3 to TRBJ1-1; tentative D call: TRBD1 (5 bases). The length of the CDR3 is 14 residues. Trimming pared 3 bases from V and 6 bases from J, leaving 14 bases between. CDR1 and CDR2 from the germline V gene are ENHRY and SYGVKD. The chain's CDR3 is CAISDPTTRAEAFF. The CDR3 DNA reads TGTGCCATCAGTGATCCTACAACCAGGGCTGAAGCTTTCTTT.

The CDR3 coding sequence is TGTGCCAGCAGTGACTCAGCCGATAACTATGGCTACACCTTC. Protein sequence: CASSDSADNYGYTF. This sequence joins TRBV6-4 and TRBJ1-2; D is unresolved. Germline CDR1 is MRHNA and CDR2 is SNTAGT. Trimming left V 0 bases short and J 1 base short, with 6 bases between. This CDR3 contains 14 residues.

This chain joins TRBV2 and TRBJ1-5; possibly TRBD1 for D (6 bases). This CDR3 comprises 14 residues. Germline CDR1 reads SNHLY; CDR2 reads FYNNEI. Deletions cut 8 bases from V and 6 bases from J, with 17 bases between. The CDR3 protein is CASLRQDRSQPQHF. The CDR3 region has the DNA TGTGCCAGCCTACGACAGGATCGGAGTCAGCCCCAGCATTTT. The variable domain in full, completed from reference TRBV2 and TRBJ1-5, reads EPEVTQTPSHQVTQMGQEVILRCVPISNHLYFYWYRQILGQKVEFLVSFYNNEISEKSEIFDDQFSVERPDGSNFTLKIRSTKLEDSAMYFCASLRQDRSQPQHFGDGTRLSIL.

The V and J genes are TRBV4-1 and TRBJ2-1, with 14 bases identical to TRBD2. This CDR3 has 17 residues. CDR1 is MGHRA and CDR2 is YSYEKL in the germline V gene. Trimming cost V 0 bases and J 10 bases; bases outside gene matches: 8. CDR3 sequence reads: CASSQDVSGLAGEEQFF. CDR3 sequence (DNA): TGCGCCAGCAGCCAAGATGTATCGGGACTAGCGGGGGAGGAGCAGTTCTTC.

The rearrangement links TRBV9 to TRBJ2-3, with 8 bases matching TRBD2. V lost 4 bases, J lost 1 base, and 17 bases stayed unmatched. Germline CDR1 is SGDLS and CDR2 is YYNGEE. The CDR3 sequence is 19 residues long. In DNA, the CDR3 is TGTGCCAGCAGCCCTGGTAGGGGCGGGGGGCGAGTGGGCACAGATACGCAGTATTTT. This translates into CASSPGRGGGRVGTDTQYF.